The T cell receptor beta chain under discussion was sequenced for a study of shared clonotypes between healthy human individuals. Study-level information: Per donor, three plates held CD4 naive cells, three held CD4 memory, two held CD8 naive and one held CD8 memory. Whole-study results and caveats: Non-shared clonotypes were found to have lower generation probabilities than the clonotypes that were shared by all four of the sorted-subset donors. Naive subsets, compared against memory subsets, generally had larger estimated richness values.

The CDR3 consists of 14 residues. CDR1 and CDR2 (germline): LNHDA, SQIVND (reference sequence). J lost 1 base, V lost 5 bases, and 2 bases had no gene match. It was CD45RO-negative cells, positively selected for CCR7, that made up naive CD8 cells, with terminally differentiated effector memory CD45RA+ cells excluded. Details on this clone: The antigen is undetermined. Other DNA sequences in the same sample also yield this CDR3.

Per the authors' pipeline: Quality scores were absent from the junction-only immunoSEQ sequences, so filtering differed. Measured with immunoSEQ multiplex PCR; TCRdb has only the in-frame clones, and not every one. The V and J calls and the clone size are those of that table, but D and trimming were determined from the DNA. This sample carries around 1.9 million clones, 80% to 95% of them seen once, and the ten largest clones take 1.5% to 2%. The J gene is TRBJ2-1, the V gene TRBV19; 7 bases match TRBD1. Specimen: naive CD8+ T cells from PBMCs. The receptor was isolated from a man aged 18 to 30 in good health. Some clones in this sample may be carry-over from other donors' samples. The CDR3 sequence is CASSFRGSYNEQFF. CDR3 in DNA: TGTGCCAGTAGTTTCAGGGGGTCCTACAATGAGCAGTTCTTC.